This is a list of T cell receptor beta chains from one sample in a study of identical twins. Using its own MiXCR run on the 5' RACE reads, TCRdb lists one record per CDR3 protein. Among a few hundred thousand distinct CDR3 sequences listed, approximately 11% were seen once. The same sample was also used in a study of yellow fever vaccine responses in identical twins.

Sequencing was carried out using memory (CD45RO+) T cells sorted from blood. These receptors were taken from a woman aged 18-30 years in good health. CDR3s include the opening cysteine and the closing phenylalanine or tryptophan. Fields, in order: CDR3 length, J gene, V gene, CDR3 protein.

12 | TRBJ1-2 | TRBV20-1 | CSADTGYYGYTF
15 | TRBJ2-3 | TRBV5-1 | CASSLLRGGTDTQYF
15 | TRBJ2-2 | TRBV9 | CASSVGLPGNGELFF
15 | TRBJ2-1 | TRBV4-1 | CASSQGWDPYNEQFF
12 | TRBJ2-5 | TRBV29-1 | CSAASGGETQYF
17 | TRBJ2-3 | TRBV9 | CASSPRTSGSSTDTQYF
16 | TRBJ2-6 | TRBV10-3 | CATGGSSLSGANVLTF
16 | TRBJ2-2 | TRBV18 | CASSPYLPVNTGELFF
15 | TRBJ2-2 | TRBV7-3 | CASSRKGANTGELFF
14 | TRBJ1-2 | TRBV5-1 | CASSLDGNPYGYTF
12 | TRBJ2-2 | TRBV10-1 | CASSERVGELFF
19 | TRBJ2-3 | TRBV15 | CATSRGSSGKITTADTQYF
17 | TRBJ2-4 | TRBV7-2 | CASSSPGTGGAKNIQYF
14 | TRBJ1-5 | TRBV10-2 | CASSTGQGNQPQHF
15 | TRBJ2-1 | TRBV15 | CATSTRVAKGNEQFF
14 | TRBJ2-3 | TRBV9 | CASSWRGDTDTQYF
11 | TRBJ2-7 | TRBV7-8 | CASSFAYEQYF
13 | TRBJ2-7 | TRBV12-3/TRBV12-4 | CASSLVLGGTQYF
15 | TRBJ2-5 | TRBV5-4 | CASSPTRGVQETQYF
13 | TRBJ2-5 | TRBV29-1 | CSVRDRAQETQYF
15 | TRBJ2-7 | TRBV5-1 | CASSPGLAGISEQYF
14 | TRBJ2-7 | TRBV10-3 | CAIREGQGTYEQYF
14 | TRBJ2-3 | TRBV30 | CAWSRGARSDTQYF
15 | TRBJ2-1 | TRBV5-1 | CASSLDGSYYNEQFF
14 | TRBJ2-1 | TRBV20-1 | CSAPRLAGDHEQFF
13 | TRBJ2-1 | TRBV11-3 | CASSLDRRNEQFF
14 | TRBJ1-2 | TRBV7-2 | CASSGEQRGYGYTF
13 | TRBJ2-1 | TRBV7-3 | CASSLSGINEQFF
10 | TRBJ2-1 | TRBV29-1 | CSGRLSGELF
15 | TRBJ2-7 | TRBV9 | CASSVEGLPHYEQYF
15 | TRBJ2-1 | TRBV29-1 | CSVSSGRGSYNEQFF
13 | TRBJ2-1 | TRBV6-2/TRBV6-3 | CASSYRSAGEQFF
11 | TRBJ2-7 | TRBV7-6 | CASSAGNEQYF
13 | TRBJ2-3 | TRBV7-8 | CASSSPGVDTQYF
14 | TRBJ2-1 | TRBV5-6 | CASSAGLFSDEQFF
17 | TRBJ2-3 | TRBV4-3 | CASSQTPQGEGTDTQYF
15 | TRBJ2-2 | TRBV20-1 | CSAPVPGTGARELFF